In its sample, the clone carrying this T cell receptor (beta chain) was seen many times. This specimen comes from a study of CD8 T cells in ankylosing spondylitis. A single record per CDR3 protein comes from TCRdb applying MiXCR to the 5' RACE reads. The data contain more than 250,000 distinct CDR3 sequences, 11% of them seen just once; the ten biggest clones take up about 10%. The V segment lost 6 bases and the J segment 9 bases; nucleotides outside the gene matches: 14. This CDR3 region has 17 residues. Looked up from germline, CDR1 is SGHRS and CDR2 is YFSETQ. J is TRBJ2-3 and V is TRBV5-1; 15 nucleotides align to TRBD2. This clonotype was obtained from a female donor with ankylosing spondylitis or in good health (not recorded which). Sequencing was performed on blood, either unsorted or a sorted T cell fraction (not recorded which). The CDR3 DNA sequence: TGCGCCAGCAATCCGGGACTAGCGGGGGGTCCCGCAGGCACGCAGTATTTT. It yields the protein CASNPGLAGGPAGTQYF.